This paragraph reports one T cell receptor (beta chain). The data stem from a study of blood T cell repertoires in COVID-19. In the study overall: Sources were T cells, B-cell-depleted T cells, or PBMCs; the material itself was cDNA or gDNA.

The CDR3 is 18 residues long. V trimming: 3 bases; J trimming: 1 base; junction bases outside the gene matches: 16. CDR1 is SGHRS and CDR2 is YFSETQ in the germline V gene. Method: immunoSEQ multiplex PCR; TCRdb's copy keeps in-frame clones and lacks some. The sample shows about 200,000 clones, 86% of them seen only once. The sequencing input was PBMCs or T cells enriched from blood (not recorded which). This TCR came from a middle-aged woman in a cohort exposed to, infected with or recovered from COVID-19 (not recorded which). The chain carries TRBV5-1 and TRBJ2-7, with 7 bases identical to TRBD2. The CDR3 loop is CASSYLGIVAGVSYEQYF. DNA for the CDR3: TGCGCCAGCAGCTACCTGGGCATCGTGGCGGGAGTGTCCTACGAGCAGTACTTC. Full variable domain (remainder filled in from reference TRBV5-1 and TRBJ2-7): KAGVTQTPRYLIKTRGQQVTLSCSPISGHRSVSWYQQTPGQGLQFLFEYFSETQRNKGNFPGRFSGRQFSNSRSEMNVSTLELGDSALYLCASSYLGIVAGVSYEQYFGPGTRLTVT.